A selection of T cell receptor beta chains follows, all from one sample in a study of blood T cell repertoires in COVID-19. The protocol was immunoSEQ multiplex PCR, while the TCRdb copy is restricted to in-frame clones and leaves out a portion. The profile covers tens of thousands of clones, with 89% appearing a single time and around 30% taken by the ten largest. Sequencing used peripheral blood. These receptors were obtained from an elderly woman with acute or convalescent COVID-19. The CDR3 runs from the conserved cysteine through the conserved F or W. A D gene is named only where the DNA matches it firmly.

CDR3aa | d_gene | v_gene
CASSLEASAGYEQYF | NA | TRBV5-1
CASSSTGPGYTF | NA | TRBV5-4
CASSFSGGVYNEQFF | TRBD2 | TRBV11-3
CASRGLAGVDTGELFF | TRBD2 | TRBV19
CASSRTTGVTYNEQFF | NA | TRBV14
CASSFTGETYGYTF | TRBD1 | TRBV5-4
CASRPGRGDTQYF | NA | TRBV12-3/TRBV12-4
CASSLAGLAGGTDTQYF | TRBD2 | TRBV5-1
CASSTSGTQETQYF | NA | TRBV19
CASSQGLAGPLTQYF | TRBD2 | TRBV3-1/TRBV3-2
CASSPRTGNEKLFF | TRBD1 | TRBV11-2
CATTASGGSETQYF | TRBD2 | TRBV3-1/TRBV3-2
CASRLAGNEQFF | TRBD2 | TRBV2
CASSLTGLNNQPQHF | NA | TRBV19
CASSKTGGSGNTIYF | TRBD1 | TRBV7-9
CAIRAGGGGHEQFF | TRBD2 | TRBV10-3
CASSLAEGGSTDTQYF | NA | TRBV7-2
CATRPGVNEQFF | NA | TRBV19
CASSHPGTGVEKLFF | TRBD1 | TRBV4-1
CASGGGTEAFF | NA | TRBV19
CASSLKGTSEFF | TRBD2 | TRBV3-1/TRBV3-2
CASSIYDRVTNEQFF | TRBD1 | TRBV19
CASRGLASTDTQYF | NA | TRBV6-5
CAISVLAGGPGYF | TRBD2 | TRBV10-3
CSARRQETQYF | NA | TRBV20-1
CASSSGRWAFF | NA | TRBV12-3/TRBV12-4
CASNDQAGRSYNEQFF | NA | TRBV19
CASSLNGVVNTGELFF | NA | TRBV11-1
CASSPRPATNEKLFF | NA | TRBV18
CASGLFGAYEQYF | NA | TRBV3-1/TRBV3-2
CASRAGALLYGYTF | NA | TRBV6-1
CASSQERSVVSTDTQYF | NA | TRBV4-1
CASSEELGLAGGRYF | TRBD2 | TRBV2
CASSLDRGQTYEQYF | TRBD1 | TRBV5-4
CASSDGYRGQNSNQPQHF | TRBD1 | TRBV2
CASSPPSLDTRSGNTIYF | NA | TRBV18
CASSLASRDTGELFF | NA | TRBV5-4
CASSKTYSNQPQHF | NA | TRBV6-5
CASSLTFSGNTIYF | NA | TRBV5-1
CASSSSGGWNEQFF | TRBD2 | TRBV28
CASSLGGNNGSPLHF | NA | TRBV6-6
CASSPSSGGLNQPQHF | TRBD1 | TRBV5-1
CASSAPVTGVTEAFF | TRBD1 | TRBV11-1
CATRLLEGNGYTF | NA | TRBV24-1
CAWVKGLGGYTF | NA | TRBV30
CATRHGGDYGYTF | NA | TRBV27
CAWSPPAGLYGYTF | NA | TRBV30
CASSRLAGAPSTDTQYF | TRBD2 | TRBV5-8
CASSEIRPGGSYNEQFF | TRBD2 | TRBV2
CASSKLTGNGEAFF | TRBD1 | TRBV5-1